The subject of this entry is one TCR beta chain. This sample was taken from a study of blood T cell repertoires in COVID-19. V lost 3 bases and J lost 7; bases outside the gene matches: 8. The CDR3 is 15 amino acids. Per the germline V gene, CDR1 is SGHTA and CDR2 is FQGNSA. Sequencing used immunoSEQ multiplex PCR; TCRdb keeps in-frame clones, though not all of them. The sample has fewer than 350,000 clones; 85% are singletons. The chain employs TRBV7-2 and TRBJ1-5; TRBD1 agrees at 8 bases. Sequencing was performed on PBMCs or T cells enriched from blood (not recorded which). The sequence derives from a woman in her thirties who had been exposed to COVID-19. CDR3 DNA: TGTGCCAGCAGCTTCGGGACAGGTTTGATGCAGCCCCAGCATTTT. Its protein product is CASSFGTGLMQPQHF.